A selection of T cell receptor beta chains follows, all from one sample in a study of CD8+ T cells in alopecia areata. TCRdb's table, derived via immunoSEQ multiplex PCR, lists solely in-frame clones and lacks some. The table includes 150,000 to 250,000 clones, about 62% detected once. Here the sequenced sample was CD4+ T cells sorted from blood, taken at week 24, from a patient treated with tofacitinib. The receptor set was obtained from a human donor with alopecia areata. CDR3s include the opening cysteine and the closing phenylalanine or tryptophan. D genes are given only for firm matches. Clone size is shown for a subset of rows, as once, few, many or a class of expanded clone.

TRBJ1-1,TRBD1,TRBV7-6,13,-,CARGTGGLPEAFF,TGTGCCAGGGGGACAGGGGGCTTACCTGAAGCTTTCTTT
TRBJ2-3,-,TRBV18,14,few,CASFLARTTDTQYF,TGTGCCAGCTTTTTAGCCAGAACCACAGATACGCAGTATTTT
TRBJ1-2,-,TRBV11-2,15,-,CASSLNQGLDYGYTF,TGTGCCAGCAGCTTAAATCAGGGCCTAGACTATGGCTACACCTTC
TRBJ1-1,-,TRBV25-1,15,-,CASSPRTFMNTEAFF,TGTGCCAGCAGCCCCCGGACGTTCATGAACACTGAAGCTTTCTTT
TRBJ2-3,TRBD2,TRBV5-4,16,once,CASSLPSGGAADTQYF,TGTGCCAGCAGCCTGCCTAGCGGGGGGGCGGCAGATACGCAGTATTTT
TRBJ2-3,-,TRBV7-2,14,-,CASSLGRSTDTQYF,TGTGCCAGCAGCTTAGGTCGCAGCACAGATACGCAGTATTTT
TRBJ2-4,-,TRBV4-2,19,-,CASSQEGPGPSLAKNIQYF,TGTGCCAGCAGCCAAGAAGGCCCGGGACCGAGTTTAGCCAAAAACATTCAGTACTTC
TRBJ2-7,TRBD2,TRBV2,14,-,CASSASSGRTEQYF,TGTGCCAGCAGTGCGTCTAGCGGGAGAACTGAGCAGTACTTC
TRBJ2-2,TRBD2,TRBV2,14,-,CASRTSGGTGELFF,TGTGCCAGCAGGACTAGCGGGGGCACCGGGGAGCTGTTTTTT
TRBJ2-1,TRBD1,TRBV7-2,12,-,CASSSRTGKQFF,TGTGCCAGCAGCTCACGGACAGGGAAGCAGTTCTTC
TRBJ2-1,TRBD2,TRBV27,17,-,CASNLTPPGGAYNEQFF,TGTGCCAGCAACTTAACCCCCCCGGGGGGAGCCTACAATGAGCAGTTCTTC
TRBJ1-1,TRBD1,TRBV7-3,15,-,CASSLTGTANTEAFF,TGTGCCAGCAGCTTAACCGGGACAGCGAACACTGAAGCTTTCTTT
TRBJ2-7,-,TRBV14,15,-,CASSQGQGYSYEQYF,TGTGCCAGCAGCCAAGGGCAGGGTTACTCCTACGAGCAGTACTTC
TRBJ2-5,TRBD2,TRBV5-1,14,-,CASSYGTRRETQYF,TGCGCCAGCAGCTACGGGACTAGAAGGGAGACCCAGTACTTC
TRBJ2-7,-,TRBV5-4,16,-,CASSLDASSPGGEQYF,TGTGCCAGCAGCTTGGATGCAAGCTCCCCCGGAGGCGAGCAGTACTTC
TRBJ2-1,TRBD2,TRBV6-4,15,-,CASQPASGRGDEQFF,TGTGCCAGCCAACCCGCTAGCGGGAGAGGGGATGAGCAGTTCTTC
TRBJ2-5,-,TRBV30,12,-,CAWSTGGETQYF,TGTGCCTGGAGTACTGGGGGCGAGACCCAGTACTTC
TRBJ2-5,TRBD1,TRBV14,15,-,CASSQEGQRQETQYF,TGTGCCAGCAGCCAAGAGGGACAGAGACAAGAGACCCAGTACTTC
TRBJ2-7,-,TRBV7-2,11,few,CASSLFYEQYF,TGTGCCAGCAGCCTCTTCTACGAGCAGTACTTC
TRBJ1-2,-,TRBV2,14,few,CASRGDLTSRGYTF,TGTGCCAGCAGGGGGGACCTGACCTCCCGGGGCTACACCTTC
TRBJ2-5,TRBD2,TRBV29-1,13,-,CSVGGTRGETQYF,TGCAGCGTCGGGGGGACTAGAGGAGAGACCCAGTACTTC
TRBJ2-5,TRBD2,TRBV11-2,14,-,CASSRAGGQETQYF,TGTGCCAGCAGTCGAGCGGGGGGCCAAGAGACCCAGTACTTC
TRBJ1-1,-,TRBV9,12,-,CASSARDSEAFF,TGTGCCAGCAGCGCCCGGGACTCTGAAGCTTTCTTT
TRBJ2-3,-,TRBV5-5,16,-,CASSLAEAENTDTQYF,TGTGCCAGCAGCTTGGCCGAGGCGGAGAACACAGATACGCAGTATTTT
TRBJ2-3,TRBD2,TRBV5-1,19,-,CASSLAGGRWAPPDDTQYF,TGCGCCAGCAGCTTGGCGGGAGGAAGGTGGGCTCCTCCAGATGATACGCAGTATTTT
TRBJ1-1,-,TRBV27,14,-,CASSYFSRGTEAFF,TGTGCCAGCAGTTACTTCAGTCGGGGCACTGAAGCTTTCTTT
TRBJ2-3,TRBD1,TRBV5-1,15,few,CASSSTGILTDTQYF,TGCGCCAGCAGCTCGACAGGGATCCTAACAGATACGCAGTATTTT
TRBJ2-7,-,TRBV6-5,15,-,CASSYSPGLSYEQYF,TGTGCCAGCAGTTACTCCCCGGGGCTCTCCTACGAGCAGTACTTC
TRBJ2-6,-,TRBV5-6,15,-,CASSLEGAGANVLTF,TGTGCCAGCAGCTTGGAGGGGGCTGGGGCCAACGTCCTGACTTTC
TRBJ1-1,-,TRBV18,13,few,CASRPGGRTEAFF,TGTGCCAGCCGGCCGGGGGGGCGGACTGAAGCTTTCTTT
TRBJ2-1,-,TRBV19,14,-,CASSLSIRYNEQFF,TGTGCCAGTAGTCTCTCGATACGCTACAATGAGCAGTTCTTC
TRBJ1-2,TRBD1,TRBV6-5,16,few,CASSYFAGTVNYGYTF,TGTGCCAGCAGTTACTTTGCGGGGACAGTCAACTATGGCTACACCTTC
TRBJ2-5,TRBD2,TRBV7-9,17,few,CASSQEIAGGIGETQYF,TGTGCCAGCAGCCAAGAAATAGCGGGAGGGATAGGCGAGACCCAGTACTTC
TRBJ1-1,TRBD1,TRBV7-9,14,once,CASSDRGRNTEAFF,TGTGCCAGCAGCGACAGGGGGAGGAACACTGAAGCTTTCTTT
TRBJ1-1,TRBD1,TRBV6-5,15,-,CASSRQGYMNTEAFF,TGTGCCAGCAGTAGACAGGGCTACATGAACACTGAAGCTTTCTTT
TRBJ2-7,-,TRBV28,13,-,CASSGDSSYEQYF,TGTGCCAGCAGTGGGGACTCGTCCTACGAGCAGTACTTC
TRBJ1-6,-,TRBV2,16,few,CASSRPGTSENSPLHF,TGTGCCAGCAGTCGCCCCGGGACATCGGAGAATTCACCCCTCCACTTT
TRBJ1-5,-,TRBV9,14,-,CASSVAGGNQPQHF,TGTGCCAGCAGCGTAGCGGGGGGAAATCAGCCCCAGCATTTT
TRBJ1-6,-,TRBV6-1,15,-,CASSEMWGQNSPLHF,TGTGCCAGCAGTGAAATGTGGGGGCAAAATTCACCCCTCCACTTT
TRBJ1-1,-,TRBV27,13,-,CASSSRRGFEAFF,TGTGCCAGCAGTTCCCGTAGGGGGTTTGAAGCTTTCTTT
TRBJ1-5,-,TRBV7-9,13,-,CASSLVGHQPQHF,TGTGCCAGCAGCTTGGTGGGACATCAGCCCCAGCATTTT